This paragraph covers one T cell receptor beta chain sequence. Primers targeting TRAV and TRBV primed first-strand cDNA, covering alpha and beta chains. TCR amplification involved about 19 PCR cycles with a constant-region primer and V-primer adapter. MiXCR, run by TCRdb on the reads, gives a single entry per CDR3 protein. The sample records around 80,000 distinct CDR3 sequences, approximately 20% being singletons. Noted time point: before trial treatment. These data belong to a study of low-dose radiotherapy and immunotherapy resistance in tumors. About the research overall: Study patients were administered oral aspirin at 300 mg daily for four cycles from cycle 1 day 1.

CDR3 size: 11 residues. Germline V gene data show CDR1 as SQVTM and CDR2 as ANQGSEA. V lost 4 bases, J lost 2 bases, and 6 bases lay in between. The J gene is TRBJ2-7, the V gene TRBV29-1; D is possibly TRBD2 (5 bases). The source material was PBMCs, sampled before treatment. The sequence came from a male donor with prostate cancer. Written as DNA, the CDR3 is TGCAGCGTTGGCGGGCCCTACGAGCAGTACTTC. This codes for CSVGGPYEQYF.